Listed here is a single T cell receptor (beta chain). As yet, its antigen is unknown. The sample belongs to a study of radiation and T cells in renal cell carcinoma. Overall study findings and caveats: Top tumor clonotypes rose in blood 2 weeks post-radiation, then contracted.

The time point is: blood 2 weeks post-SBRT. This sample's treatment: 15 Gy SBRT to primary tumor, nephrectomy 4 weeks later. After SBRT, blood was collected at 2 and 4 weeks, plus baseline. TCRdb keeps only in-frame clones here, not all; method: immunoSEQ multiplex PCR. Among around 130,000 clones, about 81% were seen once, and the ten largest hold less than 2.5%. The sequence derives from a woman in her fifties or sixties with renal cell carcinoma. The starting material was blood, obtained from a patient whose treatment included radiotherapy and nephrectomy.

The DNA for the CDR3 is TGTGCCAGCAGCGTAGCTGGGAGGGAAGAGACCCAGTACTTC. It translates to CASSVAGREETQYF. This chain links TRBV9 with TRBJ2-5; TRBD2 matches 7 bases. This CDR3 comprises 14 residues. The germline V gene has CDR1 SGDLS and CDR2 YYNGEE. Trimming took 0 bases from V and 3 from J; bases not matched to a gene: 2.